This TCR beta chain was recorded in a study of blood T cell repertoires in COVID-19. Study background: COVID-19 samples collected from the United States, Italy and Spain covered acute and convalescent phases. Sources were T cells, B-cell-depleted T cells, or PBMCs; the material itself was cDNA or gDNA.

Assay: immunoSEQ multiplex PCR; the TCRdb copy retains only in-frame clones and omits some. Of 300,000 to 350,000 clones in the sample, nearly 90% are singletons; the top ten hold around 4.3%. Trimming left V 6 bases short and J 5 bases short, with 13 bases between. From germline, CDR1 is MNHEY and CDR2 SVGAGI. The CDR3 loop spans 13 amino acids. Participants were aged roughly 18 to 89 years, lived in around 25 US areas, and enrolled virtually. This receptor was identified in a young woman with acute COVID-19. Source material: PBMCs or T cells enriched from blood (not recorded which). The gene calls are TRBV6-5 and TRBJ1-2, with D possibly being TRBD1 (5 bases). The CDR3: CASRVGTEYGYTF. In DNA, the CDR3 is TGTGCCAGCAGGGTAGGGACTGAGTATGGCTACACCTTC.